Listed here are 28 T cell receptor beta chains from one sample, sequenced in a study of blood T cell repertoires in COVID-19. Sequencing was performed with immunoSEQ multiplex PCR; in TCRdb, only in-frame clones are kept and a portion is missing. Altogether more than 150,000 clones are present, more than 85% being singletons, with the ten largest covering approximately 2.5%. The material sequenced was peripheral blood. All receptors derive from a man aged 40-49 years with active or convalescent COVID-19.

V usage is TRBV5-1 and J usage is TRBJ2-3; TRBD1 might be the D (8 bases). The CDR3 has 14 residues. The germline V gene has CDR1 SGHRS and CDR2 YFSETQ. Trimming left V 7 bases short and J 4 bases short, with 16 bases between. The DNA for the CDR3 is TGCGCCAGCGGTACTACAGGGGGGGCAGATACGCAGTATTTT. Translating it yields CASGTTGGADTQYF.

The chain links TRBV5-6 to TRBJ2-4, with D possibly matching TRBD2 (5 bases). Germline lookup yields CDR1 SGHDT and CDR2 YYEEEE. Deletions cut 3 bases from V and 5 bases from J, with 12 bases between. This CDR3 comprises 14 residues. The CDR3 sequence: CASSSSHGENIQYF. CDR3 nucleotide sequence: TGTGCCAGCAGCTCGTCGCACGGGGAAAACATTCAGTACTTC.

The rearrangement links TRBV28 to TRBJ2-3; TRBD1 might be the D (6 bases). Per germline, CDR1 MDHEN and CDR2 SYDVKM. With 4 bases removed from V and 6 bases from J, the gap between germline ends came to 14 bases. This CDR3 contains 14 residues. The CDR3 DNA reads TGTGCCAGCAGTTGGGGGCTAGGGAAGGATACGCAGTATTTT. It codes for CASSWGLGKDTQYF.

On this clone: The same CDR3 arises from other DNA sequences in this sample as well. The rearrangement links TRBV19 to TRBJ1-1, with TRBD1 identical over 7 bases. The germline V gene encodes CDR1 LNHDA and CDR2 SQIVND (reference sequence). The CDR3 sequence is 12 residues long. This CDR3 is CASGQPNTEAFF. The DNA of the CDR3 is TGTGCTTCGGGACAGCCGAACACTGAAGCTTTCTTT.

V usage is TRBV7-3 and J usage is TRBJ1-1; the D gene is possibly TRBD1 (5 bases). The CDR3 is 13 residues long. The V gene lost 2 bases and the J gene lost 1 base, with 5 bases spanning the gap. Germline CDR1 reads SGHTA; CDR2 reads FQGTGA. This CDR3 reads CASSLQGNTEAFF. CDR3 DNA: TGTGCCAGCAGCTTACAGGGGAACACTGAAGCTTTCTTT.

This sequence joins TRBV2 and TRBJ1-5; no definite D call. CDR3 length equals 14 residues. The germline V gene encodes CDR1 SNHLY and CDR2 FYNNEI. Trimming pared 9 bases from V and 1 base from J, leaving 13 bases between. The CDR3 region is CASSGTQSNQPQHF. CDR3 nucleotides: TGTGCCAGTTCGGGAACTCAGAGCAATCAGCCCCAGCATTTT.

This clone is a singleton in its sample. The chain recombines TRBV27 with TRBJ1-5; D unresolved. The ends were cut back, 11 bases at V and 2 bases at J, with 13 bases in the middle. The CDR3 is 13 residues long. Germline loops: CDR1 MNHEY, CDR2 SMNVEV (reference sequence). CDR3 in DNA: TGTGCCTCCCAGGCTCTTGGCAATCAGCCCCAGCATTTT. Its protein product is CASQALGNQPQHF.

The V call is TRBV3-1 (or the pseudogene TRBV3-2), the J call TRBJ2-1; D remains ambiguous. Germline CDR1 and CDR2: LGHDT and YNNKEL (reference sequence). Trimming took off 3 bases at V and 9 bases at J, with 15 bases between the two ends. The CDR3 is 14 residues long. Here the CDR3 reads CASSQNSLLGEQFF. CDR3 coding DNA: TGTGCCAGCAGCCAGAACTCCCTCCTAGGTGAGCAGTTCTTC.

This CDR3 reads CASTPGVGTEAFF. For the CDR3, the DNA is TGCGCCAGCACCCCGGGAGTCGGCACTGAAGCTTTCTTT. This chain uses TRBV10-2 with TRBJ1-1; D unclear. The CDR3 covers 13 residues. V was shortened by 7 bases and J by 4 bases, with 13 bases between the two germline ends. From germline, CDR1 is WSHSY and CDR2 SAAADI.

The chain carries TRBV2 and TRBJ2-2; tentative D call: TRBD1 (6 bases). V shed 6 bases and J shed 6 bases, with 14 bases lying between them. The CDR3 spans 14 residues. Germline V gives CDR1 SNHLY, CDR2 FYNNEI. CDR3 nucleotide sequence: TGTGCCAGCAGCCTGACAAAGGGGGCCGGGGAGCTGTTTTTT. It specifies CASSLTKGAGELFF.

V and J are TRBV25-1 and TRBJ2-1, with TRBD2 identical over 7 bases. V lost 6 bases and J lost 10; bases outside the gene matches: 9. The CDR3 runs to 13 residues. Germline CDR1 reads MGHDK; CDR2 reads SYGVNS. CDR3 DNA sequence: TGTGCCAGCAGGGGTTCTGGGGAGGGGGAGCAGTTCTTC. Protein product: CASRGSGEGEQFF. The variable domain in full, completed from reference TRBV25-1 and TRBJ2-1, reads EADIYQTPRYLVIGTGKKITLECSQTMGHDKMYWYQQDPGMELHLIHYSYGVNSTEKGDLSSESTVSRIRTEHFPLTLESARPSHTSQYLCASRGSGEGEQFFGPGTRLTVL.

This chain uses TRBV20-1 with TRBJ1-5, with a weak D call TRBD1 (5 bases). The CDR3 is 16 residues long. The germline CDR1 and CDR2 sequences are DFQATT and SNEGSKA (reference sequence). The V end lost 3 bases, the J end lost 3 bases, and 18 bases lay between the germline ends. CDR3 DNA: TGCAGTGCTAGTTCAACCGGGACTGACTTCAATCAGCCCCAGCATTTT. It specifies CSASSTGTDFNQPQHF.

The chain has TRBV5-3 and TRBJ2-7; 12 bases line up with TRBD2. Being an ORF, TRBV5-3 has a function that is uncertain. V lost 4 bases, J lost 7 bases, and 9 bases stayed unmatched. This CDR3 contains 15 residues. The CDR3 region is CARSKPSGGAYEQYF. In DNA, the CDR3 is TGTGCCAGAAGCAAACCTAGCGGGGGGGCTTATGAGCAGTACTTC.

This clone appeared a few times. The rearrangement links TRBV7-8 to TRBJ2-7; D remains ambiguous. CDR3 size: 12 residues. The germline CDR1 and CDR2 sequences are SGHVS and FQNEAQ. Trimming shortened V by 5 bases and J by 6 bases, and 11 bases separated the two germline ends. Here the CDR3 DNA reads TGTGCCAGCAGCATCCTAGGCTCCGAGCAGTACTTC. Translating gives CASSILGSEQYF.

This sequence joins TRBV30 and TRBJ2-7, with TRBD2 matching 7 bases. CDR3 size: 15 residues. The V gene end was trimmed by 2 bases and the J gene end by 0 bases; junction bases not matched to a gene: 7. Germline V gene lookup returns CDR1 GTSNPN and CDR2 SVGIG (reference sequence). CDR3 sequence (DNA): TGTGCCTGGAGTAGGATGCGGGGGAGCTCCTACGAGCAGTACTTC. This codes for CAWSRMRGSSYEQYF. Combining the CDR3 with reference TRBV30 and TRBJ2-7 gives the whole variable domain SQTIHQWPATLVQPVGSPLSLECTVEGTSNPNLYWYRQAAGRGLQLLFYSVGIGQISSEVPQNLSASRPQDRQFILSSKKLLLSDSGFYLCAWSRMRGSSYEQYFGPGTRLTVT.

The chain links TRBV28 to TRBJ1-1, with D tentatively TRBD1 (5 bases). The germline V gene has CDR1 MDHEN and CDR2 SYDVKM. V lost 0 bases and J lost 7, with 9 bases in between. The CDR3 is 13 residues long. The CDR3 loop reads CASSLWGQFEAFF. The CDR3 DNA reads TGTGCCAGCAGTTTATGGGGGCAGTTTGAAGCTTTCTTT.

The J gene is TRBJ2-5, the V gene TRBV7-8, with D maybe TRBD2 (7 bases). The germline V gene encodes CDR1 SGHVS and CDR2 FQNEAQ. Deletions cut 0 bases from V and 4 bases from J, with 12 bases between. The length of the CDR3 is 15 residues. CDR3 loop: CASSLAGGPRETQYF. The CDR3 DNA is TGTGCCAGCAGCTTAGCGGGGGGGCCTCGAGAGACCCAGTACTTC.

The V call is TRBV2, the J call TRBJ2-2; TRBD2 matches at 7 bases. Germline CDR1 and CDR2: SNHLY and FYNNEI. V lost 4 bases and J lost 4; bases outside the gene matches: 6. CDR3 length equals 15 residues. CDR3 in DNA: TGTGCCAGCAGTGGCCTAGCGGTCCCCACCGGGGAGCTGTTTTTT. It specifies CASSGLAVPTGELFF.

The chain employs TRBV4-1 and TRBJ2-2, with D maybe TRBD1 (6 bases). Trimming stripped 1 base from V and 4 bases from J, with 13 bases between. CDR3 length equals 16 residues. The germline V gene encodes CDR1 MGHRA and CDR2 YSYEKL. CDR3 amino acids: CASSQANRVGTGELFF. For the CDR3, the DNA is TGCGCCAGCAGCCAAGCGAACAGGGTGGGCACCGGGGAGCTGTTTTTT.

This clone appeared once. The chain uses TRBV20-1 and TRBJ1-1; 7 bases line up with TRBD1. CDR3 length: 13 residues. V shed 3 bases and J 1 base; nucleotides not matched to a gene: 2. Per germline, CDR1 DFQATT and CDR2 SNEGSKA (reference sequence). CDR3 in DNA: TGCAGTGCTAGTTGGACAGGGAACACTGAAGCTTTCTTT. This sequence encodes CSASWTGNTEAFF.

J is TRBJ2-2 and V is TRBV29-1; 7 positions agree with TRBD2. CDR1 and CDR2 from the germline V gene are SQVTM and ANQGSEA. CDR3 length: 13 residues. The ends lost 8 bases at V and 6 bases at J; junction bases unmatched: 9. The CDR3 region has the DNA TGCAGCTCCCGGGACCGGGGGGCCGGGGAGCTGTTTTTT. Translated: CSSRDRGAGELFF.

This clone has only one observation. The chain employs TRBV18 and TRBJ2-7, with TRBD1 matching over 7 bases. Per germline, CDR1 KGHSH and CDR2 LQKENI. J was trimmed by 5 bases and V by 4 bases; bases with no gene match: 5. CDR3 length: 13 residues. The CDR3 region has the DNA TGTGCCAGCTCACTCGACAGGGTCAACGAGCAGTACTTC. Amino acid sequence: CASSLDRVNEQYF.

The chain couples TRBV15 to TRBJ2-7; a weak D match, TRBD1 (5 bases). In germline, CDR1 is LNHNV, CDR2 YYDKDF (reference sequence). Trimming removed 6 bases from V and 0 bases from J, with 9 bases in between. The CDR3 contains 13 residues. CDR3 in amino acids: CATSQGYSYEQYF. Written as DNA, the CDR3 is TGTGCCACCAGTCAGGGATACTCCTACGAGCAGTACTTC.

V and J are TRBV11-3 and TRBJ2-5, with a possible D match to TRBD2 (6 bases). There are 14 residues in the CDR3. Germline loops: CDR1 SGHNT, CDR2 YENEEA. V lost 5 bases and J 2 bases, leaving 12 bases between the germline ends. CDR3 protein: CASSPKAGQETQYF. The CDR3 nucleotides are TGTGCCAGCAGCCCCAAGGCGGGACAAGAGACCCAGTACTTC.

This clone appeared a single time. The chain has TRBV9 and TRBJ2-1; a possible D gene is TRBD1 (5 bases). V lost 4 bases, J lost 4 bases, and 18 bases lay in between. The germline gives CDR1 SGDLS, CDR2 YYNGEE. This CDR3 has 16 amino acids. The CDR3 loop is CASSSPPGQPYNEQFF. The DNA of the CDR3 is TGTGCCAGCAGCTCACCTCCCGGACAACCGTACAATGAGCAGTTCTTC.

The chain is built from TRBV30 and TRBJ2-3; TRBD2 matches at 13 bases. V shed 7 bases and J 8 bases; nucleotides not matched to a gene: 3. The CDR3 has 12 residues. Germline CDR1 GTSNPN, CDR2 SVGIG (reference sequence). In DNA, the CDR3 is TGTGCCTTACTAGCGGGGGGGGGTACGCAGTATTTT. It is translated as CALLAGGGTQYF.

The rearrangement links TRBV27 to TRBJ2-1; D is perhaps TRBD2 (6 bases). The ends were cut back, 5 bases at V and 1 base at J, with 15 bases in the middle. Germline values: CDR1 MNHEY, CDR2 SMNVEV (reference sequence). The CDR3 is 16 residues long. CDR3 sequence: CASSPRVSGSYNEQFF. In nucleotides, the CDR3 is TGTGCCAGCAGTCCCCGCGTCAGCGGGTCCTACAATGAGCAGTTCTTC.

The V call is TRBV24-1, the J call TRBJ2-1, with D possibly matching TRBD1 (6 bases). V lost 3 bases and J 7 bases, leaving 15 bases between the germline ends. The CDR3 length is 15 residues. Germline CDR1 KGHDR, CDR2 SFDVKD. As DNA, the CDR3 is TGTGCCACCAGTGATACTACAGGGATAGCAAATGAGCAGTTCTTC. It translates to CATSDTTGIANEQFF.